The 21 T cell receptor beta chains below were found in one sample sequenced in a study of monozygotic twins with inflammatory bowel disease. Reprocessing the 5' RACE reads, TCRdb reports a single entry for every CDR3 protein and omits DNA. The table for this sample gives over 350,000 distinct CDR3 sequences. Sequencing was carried out using blood. The receptor source for this set is a human donor with ulcerative colitis or Crohn's disease, or a healthy co-twin of an affected twin (not recorded which).

CDR3 loop: CSAPEGGWGSYEQYF. V usage is TRBV20-1 and J usage is TRBJ2-7; the D call from TCRdb, TRBD2, cannot be confirmed without DNA. CDR3 length: 15 amino acids. The germline gives CDR1 DFQATT, CDR2 SNEGSKA (reference sequence).

The CDR3: CASTGNSYEQYF. The chain joins TRBV6-2 or TRBV6-3 to TRBJ2-7; TCRdb's assignment of TRBD1 cannot be checked, as there is no DNA. Germline CDR1 and CDR2: MNHEY and SVGEGT. This CDR3 is built from 12 residues.

The gene calls are TRBV18 and TRBJ2-7. The CDR3 contains 16 residues. Per the germline V gene, CDR1 is KGHSH and CDR2 is LQKENI. CDR3 sequence: CASSPSRSPTYYEQYF.

The rearrangement uses TRBV7-7 and TRBJ2-2; TCRdb selects TRBD1, and the lack of DNA leaves this call unchecked. CDR3 length: 15 amino acids. Germline-derived CDR1 and CDR2 are SSHAT and FNYEAQ (reference sequence). CDR3: CASSSQATNTGELFF. Together with reference TRBV7-7 and TRBJ2-2, the CDR3 gives the full variable domain: GAGVSQSPRYKVTKRGQDVTLRCDPISSHATLYWYQQALGQGPEFLTYFNYEAQPDKSGLPSDRFSAERPEGSISTLTIQRTEQRDSAMYRCASSSQATNTGELFFGEGSRLTVL.

The V and J genes are TRBV12-3 or TRBV12-4 and TRBJ1-6. CDR3 length: 16 amino acids. CDR3: CASSLTESSYNSPLHF.

The chain recombines TRBV7-9 with TRBJ2-7. CDR3 length: 11 residues. The germline V gene has CDR1 SEHNR and CDR2 FQNEAQ (reference sequence). The CDR3 protein is CASSVVYEQYF. Full variable domain (missing parts from reference TRBV7-9 and TRBJ2-7): DTGVSQNPRHKITKRGQNVTFRCDPISEHNRLYWYRQTLGQGPEFLTYFQNEAQLEKSRLLSDRFSAERPKGSFSTLEIQRTEQGDSAMYLCASSVVYEQYFGPGTRLTVT.

The rearrangement joins TRBV9 to TRBJ1-1. This CDR3 is 14 amino acids long. Germline CDR1 is SGDLS and CDR2 is YYNGEE. CDR3 amino acids: CASSVAPANTEAFF.

The J gene is TRBJ2-5, the V gene TRBV5-1. Germline CDR1 and CDR2: SGHRS and YFSETQ. The CDR3 length is 13 residues. The CDR3 region is CASGQTILETQYF.

The chain couples TRBV19 to TRBJ1-5. There are 16 residues in the CDR3. CDR1 is LNHDA and CDR2 is SQIVND in the germline V gene (reference sequence). The CDR3 loop is CASQRHRTDPNQPQHF.

The V call is TRBV5-4, the J call TRBJ2-2; the D call of TRBD1 rests on TCRdb alone, since no DNA is present to check it. CDR1 and CDR2 from the germline V gene are SGHNT and YYREEE (reference sequence). The CDR3 length is 15 residues. The CDR3: CASSTPDRTPGELFF.

The chain employs TRBV7-7 and TRBJ2-5; TCRdb calls TRBD2, which cannot be checked without DNA. Germline V gene lookup returns CDR1 SSHAT and CDR2 FNYEAQ (reference sequence). The CDR3 is made up of 14 amino acids. CDR3 sequence: CASSNFAAGETQYF.

The CDR3 reads CASTLDPDTGELFF. This chain connects TRBV5-1 to TRBJ2-2; TCRdb gives TRBD1 as the D gene, but with no DNA this cannot be confirmed. CDR3 length: 14 residues. Germline CDR1 is SGHRS and CDR2 is YFSETQ.

V is TRBV20-1 and J is TRBJ1-5. Germline CDR1 is DFQATT and CDR2 is SNEGSKA (reference sequence). This CDR3 has 13 amino acids. CDR3 amino acids: CSARDGGNQPQHF.

The chain has TRBV6-5 and TRBJ2-2. The germline V gene has CDR1 MNHEY and CDR2 SVGAGI. The CDR3 is made up of 15 amino acids. The chain's CDR3 is CASSISGAYTGELFF.

The V call is TRBV5-5, the J call TRBJ2-3. The CDR3 runs 13 residues. The germline V gene encodes CDR1 SGHKS and CDR2 YYEKEE (reference sequence). CDR3 residues: CASSLAVEDTQYF.

The chain combines TRBV15 with TRBJ2-3. CDR3 length equals 15 residues. Germline V gene sequence: CDR1 LNHNV, CDR2 YYDKDF (reference sequence). This chain's CDR3 is CATSRSDKLTDTQYF. Full variable domain (rest looked up from reference TRBV15 and TRBJ2-3): DAMVIQNPRYQVTQFGKPVTLSCSQTLNHNVMYWYQQKSSQAPKLLFHYYDKDFNNEADTPDNFQSRRPNTSFCFLDIRSPGLGDTAMYLCATSRSDKLTDTQYFGPGTRLTVL.

The V call is TRBV24-1, the J call TRBJ2-3. This CDR3 is built from 16 residues. Germline V CDR1 and CDR2: KGHDR, SFDVKD. The CDR3 loop reads CATSDWSNPNTDTQYF.

The rearrangement joins TRBV5-1 to TRBJ2-4; with no DNA, the TCRdb D assignment of TRBD1 cannot be verified. In germline, CDR1 is SGHRS, CDR2 YFSETQ. CDR3 length: 14 residues. CDR3 loop: CASSRTGGVNIQYF.

V gene TRBV7-2 combines with J gene TRBJ1-2; TCRdb calls TRBD1, which cannot be checked without DNA. This CDR3 contains 17 residues. Per the germline V gene, CDR1 is SGHTA and CDR2 is FQGNSA. The CDR3: CASTYKSPGTGAYGYTF.

The chain uses TRBV5-8 and TRBJ2-5; TCRdb names TRBD1, which stays unverified in the absence of DNA. The germline CDR1 and CDR2 sequences are SGHTS and YDEGEE. The CDR3 totals 13 residues. The CDR3 sequence is CASSSDRQETQYF.

The rearrangement joins TRBV6-2 or TRBV6-3 to TRBJ2-7; no DNA is available, so the TRBD1 call from TCRdb remains unchecked. Per the germline V gene, CDR1 is MNHEY and CDR2 is SVGEGT. The CDR3 contains 15 residues. CDR3 region: CASSYGDRVAYEQYF.